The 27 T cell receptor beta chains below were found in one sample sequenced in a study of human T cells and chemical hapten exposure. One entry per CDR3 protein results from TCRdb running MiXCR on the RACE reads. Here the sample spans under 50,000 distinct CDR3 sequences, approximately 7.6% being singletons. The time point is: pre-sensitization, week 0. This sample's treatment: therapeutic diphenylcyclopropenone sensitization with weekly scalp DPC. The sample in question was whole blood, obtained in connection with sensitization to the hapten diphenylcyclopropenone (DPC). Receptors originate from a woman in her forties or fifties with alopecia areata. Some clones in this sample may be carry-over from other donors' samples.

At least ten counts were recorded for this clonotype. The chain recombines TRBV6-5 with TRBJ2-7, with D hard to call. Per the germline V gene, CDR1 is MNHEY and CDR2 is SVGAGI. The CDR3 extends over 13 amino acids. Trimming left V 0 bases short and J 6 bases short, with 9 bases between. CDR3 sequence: CASSYSISGEQYF. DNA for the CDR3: TGTGCCAGCAGTTACTCGATATCGGGCGAGCAGTACTTC.

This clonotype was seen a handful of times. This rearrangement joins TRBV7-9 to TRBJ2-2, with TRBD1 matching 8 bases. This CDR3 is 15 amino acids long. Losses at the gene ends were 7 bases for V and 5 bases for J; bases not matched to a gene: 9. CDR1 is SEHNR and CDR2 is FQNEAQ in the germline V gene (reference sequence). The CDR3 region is CASTHMDRETGELFF. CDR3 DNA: TGTGCCAGCACCCACATGGACAGGGAAACCGGGGAGCTGTTTTTT.

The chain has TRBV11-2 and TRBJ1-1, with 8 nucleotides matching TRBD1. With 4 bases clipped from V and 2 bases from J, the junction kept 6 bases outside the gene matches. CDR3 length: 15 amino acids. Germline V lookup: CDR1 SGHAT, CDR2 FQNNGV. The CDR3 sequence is CASSWTGSVNTEAFF. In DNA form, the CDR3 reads TGTGCCAGCAGCTGGACAGGGTCGGTCAACACTGAAGCTTTCTTT.

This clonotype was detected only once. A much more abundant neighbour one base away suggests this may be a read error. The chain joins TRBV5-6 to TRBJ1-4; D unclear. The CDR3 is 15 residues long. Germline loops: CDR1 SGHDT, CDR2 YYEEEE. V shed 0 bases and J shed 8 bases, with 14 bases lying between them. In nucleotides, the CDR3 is TGTGCCAGCAGCTTGGCAGGAGGATTGGGAGAAAAACTGTTTTTT. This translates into CASSLAGGLGEKLFF.

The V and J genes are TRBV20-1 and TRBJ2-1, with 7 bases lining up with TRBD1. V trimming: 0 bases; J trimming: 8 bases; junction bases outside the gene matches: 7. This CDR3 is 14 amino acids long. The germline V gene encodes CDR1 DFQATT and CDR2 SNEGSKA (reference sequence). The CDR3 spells CSAREGPQGDEQFF. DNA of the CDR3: TGCAGTGCTAGAGAGGGACCCCAGGGGGATGAGCAGTTCTTC.

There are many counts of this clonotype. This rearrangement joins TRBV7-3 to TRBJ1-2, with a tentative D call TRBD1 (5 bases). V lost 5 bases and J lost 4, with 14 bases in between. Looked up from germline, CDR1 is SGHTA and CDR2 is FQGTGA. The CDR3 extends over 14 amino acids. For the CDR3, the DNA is TGTGCCAGCAGCCCCTCCGGGACGGCCTATGGCTACACCTTC. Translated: CASSPSGTAYGYTF. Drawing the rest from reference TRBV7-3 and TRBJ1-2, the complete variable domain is GAGVSQTPSNKVTEKGKYVELRCDPISGHTALYWYRQSLGQGPEFLIYFQGTGAADDSGLPNDRFFAVRPEGSVSTLKIQRTERGDSAVYLCASSPSGTAYGYTFGSGTRLTVV.

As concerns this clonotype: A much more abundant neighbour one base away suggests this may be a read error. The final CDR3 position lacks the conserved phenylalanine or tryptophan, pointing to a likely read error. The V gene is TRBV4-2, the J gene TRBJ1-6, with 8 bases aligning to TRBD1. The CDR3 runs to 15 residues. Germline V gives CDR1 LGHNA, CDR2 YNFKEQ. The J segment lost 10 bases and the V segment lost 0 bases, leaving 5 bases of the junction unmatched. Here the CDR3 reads CASSQEGQGRSPLHL. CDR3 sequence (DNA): TGTGCCAGCAGCCAAGAAGGACAGGGTAGATCACCCCTCCACCTT.

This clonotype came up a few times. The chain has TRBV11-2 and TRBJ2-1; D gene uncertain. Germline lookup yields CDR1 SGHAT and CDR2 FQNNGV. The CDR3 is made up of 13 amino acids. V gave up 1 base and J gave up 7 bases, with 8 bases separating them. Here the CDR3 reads CASSLAQRNEQFF. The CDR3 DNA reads TGTGCCAGCAGCTTAGCCCAAAGGAATGAGCAGTTCTTC.

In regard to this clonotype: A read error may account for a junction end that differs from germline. Here the CDR3 DNA reads TGTGCCAGCAGCTTCCCCTGGCGCTCTATCGGCTACACCTTT. Translating it yields CASSFPWRSIGYTF. V usage is TRBV5-5 and J usage is TRBJ1-2, with D unresolved. CDR3 size: 14 residues. CDR1 is SGHKS and CDR2 is YYEKEE in the germline V gene (reference sequence).

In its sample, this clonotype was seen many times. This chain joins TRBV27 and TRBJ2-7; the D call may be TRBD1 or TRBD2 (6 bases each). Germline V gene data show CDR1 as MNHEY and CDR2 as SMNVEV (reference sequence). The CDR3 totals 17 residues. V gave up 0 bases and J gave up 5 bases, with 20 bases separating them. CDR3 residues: CASSLSRGLPGSHEQYF. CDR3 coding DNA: TGTGCCAGCAGTTTATCCAGGGGACTTCCCGGGTCCCACGAGCAGTACTTC.

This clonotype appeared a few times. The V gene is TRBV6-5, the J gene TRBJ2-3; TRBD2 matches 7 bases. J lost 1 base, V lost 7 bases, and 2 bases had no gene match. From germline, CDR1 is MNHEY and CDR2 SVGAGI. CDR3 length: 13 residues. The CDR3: CASKAGGTDTQYF. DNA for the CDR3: TGTGCCAGCAAGGCGGGGGGCACAGATACGCAGTATTTT.

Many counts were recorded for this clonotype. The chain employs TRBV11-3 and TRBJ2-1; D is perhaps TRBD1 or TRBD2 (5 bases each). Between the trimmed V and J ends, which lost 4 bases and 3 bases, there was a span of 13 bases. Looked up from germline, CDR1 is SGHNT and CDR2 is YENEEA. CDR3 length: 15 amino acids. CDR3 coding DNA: TGTGCCAGCAGCTCCGATGGGGGATACTACAATGAGCAGTTCTTC. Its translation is CASSSDGGYYNEQFF.

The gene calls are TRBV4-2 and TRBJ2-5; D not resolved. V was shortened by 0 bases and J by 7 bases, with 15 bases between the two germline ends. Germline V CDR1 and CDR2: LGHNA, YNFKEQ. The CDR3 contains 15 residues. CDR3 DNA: TGTGCCAGCAGCCAAGAGACGGCCAAGGGCGCGACCCAGTACTTC. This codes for CASSQETAKGATQYF.

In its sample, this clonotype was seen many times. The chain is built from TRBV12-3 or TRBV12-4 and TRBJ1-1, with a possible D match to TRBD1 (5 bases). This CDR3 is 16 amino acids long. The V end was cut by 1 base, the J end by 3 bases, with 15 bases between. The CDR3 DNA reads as TGTGCCAGCAGTTTAGGGCAGGGAGCGCGGGACACTGAAGCTTTCTTT. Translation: CASSLGQGARDTEAFF.

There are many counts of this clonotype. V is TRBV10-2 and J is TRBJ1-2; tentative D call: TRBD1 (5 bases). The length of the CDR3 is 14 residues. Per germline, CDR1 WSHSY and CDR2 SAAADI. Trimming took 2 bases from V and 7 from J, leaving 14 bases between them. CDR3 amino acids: CASSEVAREVGYTF. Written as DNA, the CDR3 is TGCGCCAGCAGTGAGGTGGCCAGGGAGGTTGGCTACACCTTC.

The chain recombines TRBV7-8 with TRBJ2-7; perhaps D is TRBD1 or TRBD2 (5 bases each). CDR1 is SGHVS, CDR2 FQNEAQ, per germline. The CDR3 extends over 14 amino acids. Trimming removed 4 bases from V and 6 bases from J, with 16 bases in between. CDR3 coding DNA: TGTGCCAGCAGCTCTCGGTTTCAGGGACCCGAGCAGTACTTC. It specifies CASSSRFQGPEQYF.

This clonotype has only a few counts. CDR3 sequence: CASSDSGRRSYEQYF. The DNA of the CDR3 is TGTGCCAGTAGTGATAGCGGGAGAAGGTCCTACGAGCAGTACTTC. This chain joins TRBV19 and TRBJ2-7; TRBD2 matches 9 bases. CDR1 and CDR2 (germline): LNHDA, SQIVND (reference sequence). The CDR3 length is 15 residues. The trim removed 5 bases at V and 1 base at J, leaving 6 bases unmatched.

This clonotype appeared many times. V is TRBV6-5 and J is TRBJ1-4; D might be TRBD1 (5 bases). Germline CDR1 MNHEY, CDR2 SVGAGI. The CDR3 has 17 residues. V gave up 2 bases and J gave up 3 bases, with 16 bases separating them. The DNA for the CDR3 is TGTGCCAGCAGTTACCTCAGACAGTCAGTTCCTAATGAAAAACTGTTTTTT. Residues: CASSYLRQSVPNEKLFF.

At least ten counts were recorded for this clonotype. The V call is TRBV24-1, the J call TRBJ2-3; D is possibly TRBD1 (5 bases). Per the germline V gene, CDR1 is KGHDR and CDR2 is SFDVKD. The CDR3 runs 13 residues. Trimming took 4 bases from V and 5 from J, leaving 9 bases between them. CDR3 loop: CATSEAGLDTQYF. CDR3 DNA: TGTGCCACCAGTGAGGCAGGGTTAGATACGCAGTATTTT.

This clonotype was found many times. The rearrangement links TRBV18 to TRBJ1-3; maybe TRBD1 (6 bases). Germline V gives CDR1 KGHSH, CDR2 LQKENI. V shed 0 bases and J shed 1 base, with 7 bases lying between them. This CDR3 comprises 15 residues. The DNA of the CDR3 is TGTGCCAGCTCACCACCCACAGGGTCTGGAAACACCATATATTTT. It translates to CASSPPTGSGNTIYF.

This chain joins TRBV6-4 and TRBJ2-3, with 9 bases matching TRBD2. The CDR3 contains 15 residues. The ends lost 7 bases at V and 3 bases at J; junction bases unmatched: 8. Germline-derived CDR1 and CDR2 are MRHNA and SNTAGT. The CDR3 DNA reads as TGTGCCAGCACCCCGGCTGCGGGAGGGACAGATACGCAGTATTTT. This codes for CASTPAAGGTDTQYF.

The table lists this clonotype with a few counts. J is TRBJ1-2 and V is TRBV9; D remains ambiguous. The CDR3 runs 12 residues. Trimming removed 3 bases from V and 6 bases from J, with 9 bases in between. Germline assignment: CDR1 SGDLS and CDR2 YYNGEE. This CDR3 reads CASSAAIDGYTF. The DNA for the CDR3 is TGTGCCAGCAGCGCCGCAATCGATGGCTACACCTTC.

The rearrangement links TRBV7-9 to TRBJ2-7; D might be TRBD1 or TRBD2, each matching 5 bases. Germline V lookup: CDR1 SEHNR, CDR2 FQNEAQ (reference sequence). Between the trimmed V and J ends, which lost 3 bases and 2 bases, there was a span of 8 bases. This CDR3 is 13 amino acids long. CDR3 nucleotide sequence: TGTGCCAGCAGCTTGAGGGGAGCCTACGAGCAGTACTTC. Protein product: CASSLRGAYEQYF.

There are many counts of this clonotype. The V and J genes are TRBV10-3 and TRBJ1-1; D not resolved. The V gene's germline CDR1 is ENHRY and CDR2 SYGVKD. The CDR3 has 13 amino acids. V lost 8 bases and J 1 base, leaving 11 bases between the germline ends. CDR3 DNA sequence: TGTGCCATCTCTGGAACAGCGAACACTGAAGCTTTCTTT. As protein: CAISGTANTEAFF.

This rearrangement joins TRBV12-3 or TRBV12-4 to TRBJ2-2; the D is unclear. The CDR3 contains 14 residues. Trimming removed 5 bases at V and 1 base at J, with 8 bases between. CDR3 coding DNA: TGTGCCAGCAGTAGGCTGGAGAACACCGGGGAGCTGTTTTTT. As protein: CASSRLENTGELFF.

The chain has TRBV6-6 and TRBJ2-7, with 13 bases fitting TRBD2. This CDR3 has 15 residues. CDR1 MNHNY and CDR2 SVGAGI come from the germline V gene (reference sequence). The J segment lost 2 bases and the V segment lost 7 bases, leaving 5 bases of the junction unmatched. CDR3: CASITGTSGTYEQYF. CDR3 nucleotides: TGTGCCAGCATCACAGGGACTAGCGGGACCTACGAGCAGTACTTC.

The CDR3 region is CASTATGTTTDTQYF. The CDR3 bases are TGCGCCAGCACCGCCACCGGGACTACCACAGATACGCAGTATTTT. The V call is TRBV5-1, the J call TRBJ2-3, with 7 nucleotides matching TRBD2. Germline CDR1 is SGHRS and CDR2 is YFSETQ. V trimming: 6 bases; J trimming: 2 bases; junction bases outside the gene matches: 9. CDR3 length equals 15 residues.